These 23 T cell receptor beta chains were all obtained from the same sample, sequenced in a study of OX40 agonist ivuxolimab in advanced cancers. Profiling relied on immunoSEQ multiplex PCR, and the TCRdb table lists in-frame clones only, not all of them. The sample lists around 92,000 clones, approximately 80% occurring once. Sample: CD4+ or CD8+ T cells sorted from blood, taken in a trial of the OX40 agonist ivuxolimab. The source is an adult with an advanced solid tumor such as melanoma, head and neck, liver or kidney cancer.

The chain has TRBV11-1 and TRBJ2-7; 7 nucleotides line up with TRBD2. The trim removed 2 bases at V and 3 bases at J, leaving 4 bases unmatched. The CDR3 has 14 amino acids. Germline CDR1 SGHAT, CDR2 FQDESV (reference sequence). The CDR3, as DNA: TGTGCCAGCAGCTTAAATGGGGACTACTACGAGCAGTACTTC. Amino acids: CASSLNGDYYEQYF.

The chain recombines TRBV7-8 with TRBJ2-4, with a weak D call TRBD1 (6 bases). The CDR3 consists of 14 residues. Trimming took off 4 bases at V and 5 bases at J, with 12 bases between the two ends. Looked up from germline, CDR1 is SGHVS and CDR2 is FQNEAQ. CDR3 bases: TGTGCCAGCAGCTCCCGGGACACTGAAAACATTCAGTACTTC. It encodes CASSSRDTENIQYF.

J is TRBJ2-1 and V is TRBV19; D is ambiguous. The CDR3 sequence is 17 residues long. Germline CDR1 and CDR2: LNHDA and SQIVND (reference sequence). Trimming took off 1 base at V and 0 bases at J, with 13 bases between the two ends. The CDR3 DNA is TGTGCCAGTAGTATAGTCCCCCTTAGTGGCTCCTACAATGAGCAGTTCTTC. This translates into CASSIVPLSGSYNEQFF. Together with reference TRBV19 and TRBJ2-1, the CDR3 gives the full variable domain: DGGITQSPKYLFRKEGQNVTLSCEQNLNHDAMYWYRQDPGQGLRLIYYSQIVNDFQKGDIAEGYSVSREKKESFPLTVTSAQKNPTAFYLCASSIVPLSGSYNEQFFGPGTRLTVL.

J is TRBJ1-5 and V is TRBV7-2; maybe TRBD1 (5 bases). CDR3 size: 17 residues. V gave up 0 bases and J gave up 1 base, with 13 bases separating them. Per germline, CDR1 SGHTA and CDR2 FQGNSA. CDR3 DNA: TGTGCCAGCAGCTTAGCCCAGGGTTTAGGGAGCAATCAGCCCCAGCATTTT. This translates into CASSLAQGLGSNQPQHF.

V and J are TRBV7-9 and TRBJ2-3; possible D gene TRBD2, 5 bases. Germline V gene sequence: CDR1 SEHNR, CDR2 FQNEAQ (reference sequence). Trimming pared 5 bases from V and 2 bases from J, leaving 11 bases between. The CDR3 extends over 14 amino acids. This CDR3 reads CASSQDGDTDTQYF. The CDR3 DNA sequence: TGTGCCAGCAGCCAAGACGGGGACACAGATACGCAGTATTTT.

The CDR3 DNA sequence: TGCGCCAGCAGCTTTATGCAGGGTGGTTCACCCCTCCACTTT. This translates into CASSFMQGGSPLHF. This chain uses TRBV5-1 with TRBJ1-6; tentatively, D is TRBD1 (5 bases). The CDR3 spans 14 residues. Germline lookup yields CDR1 SGHRS and CDR2 YFSETQ. The ends were cut back, 2 bases at V and 9 bases at J, with 12 bases in the middle.

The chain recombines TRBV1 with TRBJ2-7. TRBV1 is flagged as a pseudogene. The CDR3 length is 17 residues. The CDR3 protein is CTSSQDLPPNPFYEQYF. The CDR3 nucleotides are TGCACCAGCAGCCAAGACCTCCCTCCGAACCCTTTCTACGAGCAGTACTTC.

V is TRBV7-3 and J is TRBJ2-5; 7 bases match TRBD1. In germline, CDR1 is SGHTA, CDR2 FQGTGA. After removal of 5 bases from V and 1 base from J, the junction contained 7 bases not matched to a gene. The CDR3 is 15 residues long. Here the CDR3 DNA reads TGTGCCAGCAGCCCCGGCTCAGGGGGCCAAGAGACCCAGTACTTC. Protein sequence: CASSPGSGGQETQYF.

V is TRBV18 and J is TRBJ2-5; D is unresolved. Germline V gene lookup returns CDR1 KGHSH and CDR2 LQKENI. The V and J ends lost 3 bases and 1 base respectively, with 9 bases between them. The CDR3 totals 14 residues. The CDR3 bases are TGTGCCAGCTCACCGTCGCAAACCCAAGAGACCCAGTACTTC. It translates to CASSPSQTQETQYF.

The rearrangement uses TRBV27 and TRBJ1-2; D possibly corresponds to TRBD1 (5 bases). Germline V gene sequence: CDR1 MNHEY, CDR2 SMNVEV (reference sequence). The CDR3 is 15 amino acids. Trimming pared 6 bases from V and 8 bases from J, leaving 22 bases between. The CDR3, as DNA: TGTGCCAGCAGCCCCGGGGGGGTGGCCACAGGAGGCTACACCTTC. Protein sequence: CASSPGGVATGGYTF.

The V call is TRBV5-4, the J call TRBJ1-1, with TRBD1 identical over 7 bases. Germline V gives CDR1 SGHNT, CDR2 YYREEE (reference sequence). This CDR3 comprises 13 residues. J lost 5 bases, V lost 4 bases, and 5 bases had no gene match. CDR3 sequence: CASSQGEGTEAFF. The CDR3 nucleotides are TGTGCCAGCAGCCAGGGGGAGGGGACTGAAGCTTTCTTT. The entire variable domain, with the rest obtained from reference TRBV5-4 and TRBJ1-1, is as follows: ETGVTQSPTHLIKTRGQQVTLRCSSQSGHNTVSWYQQALGQGPQFIFQYYREEENGRGNFPPRFSGLQFPNYSSELNVNALELDDSALYLCASSQGEGTEAFFGQGTRLTVV.

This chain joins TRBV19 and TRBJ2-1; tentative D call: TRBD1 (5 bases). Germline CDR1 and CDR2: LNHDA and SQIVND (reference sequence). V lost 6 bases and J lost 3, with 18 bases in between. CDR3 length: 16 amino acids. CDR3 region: CASSTFQGFSYNEQFF. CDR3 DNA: TGTGCCAGTAGCACCTTCCAGGGATTCAGCTACAATGAGCAGTTCTTC.

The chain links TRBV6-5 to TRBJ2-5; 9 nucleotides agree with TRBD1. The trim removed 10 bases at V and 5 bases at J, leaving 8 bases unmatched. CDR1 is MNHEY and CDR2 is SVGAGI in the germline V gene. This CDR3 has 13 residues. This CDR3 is CATTGGGWETQYF. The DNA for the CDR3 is TGTGCCACCACAGGGGGCGGTTGGGAGACCCAGTACTTC.

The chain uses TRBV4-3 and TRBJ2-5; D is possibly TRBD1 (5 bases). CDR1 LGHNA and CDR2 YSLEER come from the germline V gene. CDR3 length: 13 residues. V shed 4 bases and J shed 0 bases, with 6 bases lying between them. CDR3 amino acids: CASSLDNQETQYF. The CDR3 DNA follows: TGCGCCAGCAGCCTGGACAACCAAGAGACCCAGTACTTC.

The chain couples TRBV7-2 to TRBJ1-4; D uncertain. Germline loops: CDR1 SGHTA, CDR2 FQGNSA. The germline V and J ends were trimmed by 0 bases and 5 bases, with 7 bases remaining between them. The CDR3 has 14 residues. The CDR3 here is CASSLAGSNEKLFF. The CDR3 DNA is TGTGCCAGCAGCTTAGCGGGGAGCAATGAAAAACTGTTTTTT.

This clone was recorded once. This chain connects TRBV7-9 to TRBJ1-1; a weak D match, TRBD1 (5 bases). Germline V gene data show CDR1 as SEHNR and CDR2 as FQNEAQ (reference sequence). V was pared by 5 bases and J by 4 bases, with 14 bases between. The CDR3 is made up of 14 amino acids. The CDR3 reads CASSRGAGGTEAFF. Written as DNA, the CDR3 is TGTGCCAGCAGCCGTGGGGCCGGGGGCACTGAAGCTTTCTTT.

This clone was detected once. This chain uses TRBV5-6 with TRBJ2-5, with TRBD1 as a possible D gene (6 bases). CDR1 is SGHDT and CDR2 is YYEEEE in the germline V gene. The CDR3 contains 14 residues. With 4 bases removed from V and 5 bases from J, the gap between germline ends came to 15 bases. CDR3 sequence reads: CASSQIQGVETQYF. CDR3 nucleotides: TGTGCCAGCAGCCAGATACAGGGAGTGGAGACCCAGTACTTC.

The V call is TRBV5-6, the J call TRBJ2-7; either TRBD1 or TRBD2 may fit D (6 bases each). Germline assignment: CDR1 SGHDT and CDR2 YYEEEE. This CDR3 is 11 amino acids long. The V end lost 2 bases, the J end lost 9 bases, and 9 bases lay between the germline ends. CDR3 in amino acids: CASSLRGVQYF. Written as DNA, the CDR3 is TGTGCCAGCAGCTTAAGGGGGGTGCAGTACTTC.

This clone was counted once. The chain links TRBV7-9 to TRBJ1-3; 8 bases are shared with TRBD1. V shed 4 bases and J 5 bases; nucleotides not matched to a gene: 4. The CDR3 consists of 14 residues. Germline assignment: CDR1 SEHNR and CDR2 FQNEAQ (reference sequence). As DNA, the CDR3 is TGTGCCAGCAGCTCCTCAGGGGGCCGAAACACCATATATTTT. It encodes CASSSSGGRNTIYF.

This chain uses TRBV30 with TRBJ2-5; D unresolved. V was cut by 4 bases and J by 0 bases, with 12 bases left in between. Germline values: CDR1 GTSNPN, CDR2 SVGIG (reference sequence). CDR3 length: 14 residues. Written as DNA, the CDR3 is TGTGCCTGGATTATGGACCGCCACCAAGAGACCCAGTACTTC. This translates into CAWIMDRHQETQYF. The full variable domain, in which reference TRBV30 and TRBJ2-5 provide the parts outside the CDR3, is SQTIHQWPATLVQPVGSPLSLECTVEGTSNPNLYWYRQAAGRGLQLLFYSVGIGQISSEVPQNLSASRPQDRQFILSSKKLLLSDSGFYLCAWIMDRHQETQYFGPGTRLLVL.

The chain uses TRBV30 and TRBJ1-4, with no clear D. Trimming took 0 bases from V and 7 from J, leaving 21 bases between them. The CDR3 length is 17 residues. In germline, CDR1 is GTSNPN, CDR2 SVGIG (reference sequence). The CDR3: CAWSVLKGGRRGEKLFF. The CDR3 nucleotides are TGTGCCTGGAGTGTACTTAAGGGAGGACGTCGAGGTGAAAAACTGTTTTTT.

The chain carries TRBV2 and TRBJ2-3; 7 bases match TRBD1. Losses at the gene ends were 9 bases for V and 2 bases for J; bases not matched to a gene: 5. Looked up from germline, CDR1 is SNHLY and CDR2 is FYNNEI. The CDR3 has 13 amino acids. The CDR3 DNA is TGTGCCAGTAGGGACAGTTACACAGATACGCAGTATTTT. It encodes CASRDSYTDTQYF.

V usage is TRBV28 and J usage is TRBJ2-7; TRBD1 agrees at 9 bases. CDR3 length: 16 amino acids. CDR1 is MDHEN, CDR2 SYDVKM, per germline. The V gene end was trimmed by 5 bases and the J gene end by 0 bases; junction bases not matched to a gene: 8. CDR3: CASSGTGRGRSYEQYF. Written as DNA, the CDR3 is TGTGCCAGCAGTGGGACAGGGCGGGGTCGCTCCTACGAGCAGTACTTC.